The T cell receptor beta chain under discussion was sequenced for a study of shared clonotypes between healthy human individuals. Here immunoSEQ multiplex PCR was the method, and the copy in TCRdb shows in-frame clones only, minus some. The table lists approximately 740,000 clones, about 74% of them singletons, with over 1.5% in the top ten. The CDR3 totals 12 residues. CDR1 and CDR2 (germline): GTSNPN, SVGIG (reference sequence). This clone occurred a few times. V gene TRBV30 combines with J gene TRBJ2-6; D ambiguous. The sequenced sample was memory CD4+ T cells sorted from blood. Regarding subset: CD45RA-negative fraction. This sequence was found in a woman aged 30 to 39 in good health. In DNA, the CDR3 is TGTATGTTAGATTCAGGGGCCAACGTCCTGACTTTC. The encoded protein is CMLDSGANVLTF.